Each of the 21 T cell receptor beta chains below was sequenced from the same sample in a study of cytomegalovirus exposure and HLA in healthy donors. The study ran its PCR with 60 Vbeta and 13 Jbeta primers. The method was immunoSEQ multiplex PCR; TCRdb's version includes in-frame clones alone and lacks a portion of them. The table records some 170,000 clones, about 69% of them present only once. The sample consisted of PBMCs. These receptors all come from a male donor in good health and CMV-seronegative.

This chain connects TRBV30 to TRBJ1-6, with D tentatively TRBD1 (6 bases). Germline V gene sequence: CDR1 GTSNPN, CDR2 SVGIG (reference sequence). Trimming removed 0 bases at V and 8 bases at J, with 14 bases between. This CDR3 has 15 residues. The CDR3 DNA sequence: TGTGCCTGGAGTGTAAGCGGGACAAGGGATTCACCCCTCCACTTT. Residues: CAWSVSGTRDSPLHF.

The chain uses TRBV5-5 and TRBJ1-5, with D hard to call. The CDR3 is made up of 14 amino acids. Germline V lookup: CDR1 SGHKS, CDR2 YYEKEE (reference sequence). V was pared by 2 bases and J by 0 bases, with 6 bases between. The CDR3 reads CASSFPSSNQPQHF. CDR3 in DNA: TGTGCCAGCAGCTTCCCCAGTAGCAATCAGCCCCAGCATTTT.

This clone has a single count. The chain links TRBV14 to TRBJ1-2; the D gene is possibly TRBD1 (5 bases). Trimming cost V 5 bases and J 0 bases, with 13 bases left between them. Germline assignment: CDR1 SGHDN and CDR2 FVKESK. This CDR3 spans 15 amino acids. CDR3 nucleotides: TGTGCCAGCAGCGGCGGGGGAGGATCTAACTATGGCTACACCTTC. It is translated as CASSGGGGSNYGYTF.

The rearrangement joins TRBV6-5 to TRBJ2-7; 9 bases line up with TRBD1. CDR3 length: 16 residues. After removal of 2 bases from V and 2 bases from J, the junction contained 7 bases not matched to a gene. In germline, CDR1 is MNHEY, CDR2 SVGAGI. DNA for the CDR3: TGTGCCAGCAGTTACCCAATAGGACAGGGGACCTACGAGCAGTACTTC. This sequence encodes CASSYPIGQGTYEQYF.

The rearrangement joins TRBV11-2 to TRBJ2-1; tentative D call: TRBD2 (6 bases). CDR3 length: 13 residues. Germline V gene lookup returns CDR1 SGHAT and CDR2 FQNNGV. The V gene lost 4 bases and the J gene lost 6 bases, with 10 bases spanning the gap. The CDR3 nucleotides read TGTGCCAGCAGCTCCCAGGGAGGCAATGAGCAGTTCTTC. Protein: CASSSQGGNEQFF.

The rearrangement links TRBV10-3 to TRBJ2-6; 12 nucleotides align to TRBD2. Germline trimming cut 3 bases from V and 0 bases from J; bases unmatched to any gene: 3. This CDR3 has 18 amino acids. Germline loops: CDR1 ENHRY, CDR2 SYGVKD. The CDR3 loop is CAISERTSGVSGANVLTF. The CDR3 coding sequence is TGTGCCATCAGTGAAAGGACTAGCGGGGTCTCTGGGGCCAACGTCCTGACTTTC.

The chain couples TRBV28 to TRBJ1-1; perhaps TRBD1 as D (5 bases). The V gene lost 2 bases and the J gene lost 1 base, with 14 bases spanning the gap. Germline CDR1 MDHEN, CDR2 SYDVKM. CDR3 length: 16 residues. DNA of the CDR3: TGTGCCAGCAGTTTAGCGGGACGGCGGTCGAACACTGAAGCTTTCTTT. Translating gives CASSLAGRRSNTEAFF.

The J gene is TRBJ2-7, the V gene TRBV7-7; weak D call: TRBD2 (6 bases). Germline lookup yields CDR1 SSHAT and CDR2 FNYEAQ (reference sequence). This CDR3 is built from 15 residues. Trimming cost V 5 bases and J 0 bases, with 14 bases left between them. The CDR3 here is CASSIGEAASYEQYF. CDR3 nucleotides: TGTGCCAGCAGCATCGGGGAGGCTGCCTCCTACGAGCAGTACTTC.

The chain couples TRBV28 to TRBJ2-7; no clear D gene. CDR1 MDHEN and CDR2 SYDVKM come from the germline V gene. The CDR3 consists of 11 residues. With 5 bases removed from V and 3 bases from J, the gap between germline ends came to 5 bases. The CDR3 nucleotides read TGTGCCAGCAGTACTTACTACGAGCAGTACTTC. Translation: CASSTYYEQYF. Full variable domain (missing parts from reference TRBV28 and TRBJ2-7): DVKVTQSSRYLVKRTGEKVFLECVQDMDHENMFWYRQDPGLGLRLIYFSYDVKMKEKGDIPEGYSVSREKKERFSLILESASTNQTSMYLCASSTYYEQYFGPGTRLTVT.

The V call is TRBV4-2, the J call TRBJ1-2; D unresolved. CDR1 is LGHNA and CDR2 is YNFKEQ in the germline V gene. V lost 1 base and J lost 8, with 20 bases in between. This CDR3 is 16 amino acids long. CDR3 protein: CASSQGPLFTTGGYTF. In DNA form, the CDR3 reads TGTGCCAGCAGCCAAGGGCCGTTATTCACGACGGGGGGCTACACCTTC.

This clone has more than one count but fewer than ten. The chain links TRBV5-1 to TRBJ2-1; 7 nucleotides agree with TRBD2. Germline CDR1 SGHRS, CDR2 YFSETQ. V gave up 3 bases and J gave up 3 bases; unmatched junction bases: 6. The CDR3 length is 15 residues. Written as DNA, the CDR3 is TGCGCCAGCAGCTCCGGGACTACTCTCTACAATGAGCAGTTCTTC. It is translated as CASSSGTTLYNEQFF.

The rearrangement joins TRBV6-5 to TRBJ2-1; 8 bases align to TRBD1. The CDR3 loop spans 15 amino acids. Germline-derived CDR1 and CDR2 are MNHEY and SVGAGI. J lost 4 bases, V lost 2 bases, and 4 bases had no gene match. CDR3 protein: CASSYKQGGYNEQFF. CDR3 nucleotide sequence: TGTGCCAGCAGTTACAAACAGGGGGGTTACAATGAGCAGTTCTTC.

The chain links TRBV7-2 to TRBJ1-3; D gene ambiguous. CDR1 is SGHTA, CDR2 FQGNSA, per germline. The V gene lost 5 bases and the J gene lost 2 bases, with 13 bases spanning the gap. The CDR3 covers 15 residues. CDR3 residues: CASSVSTGAGNTIYF. The CDR3 DNA follows: TGTGCCAGCAGCGTTTCGACTGGAGCTGGAAACACCATATATTTT.

The J gene is TRBJ1-2, the V gene TRBV19, with D unclear. The CDR3 runs 14 residues. The V and J ends lost 7 bases and 4 bases respectively, with 16 bases between them. Germline V gene sequence: CDR1 LNHDA, CDR2 SQIVND (reference sequence). In DNA form, the CDR3 reads TGTGCCAGTACATCGGGCACCGAGGGCTATGGCTACACCTTC. Translation: CASTSGTEGYGYTF.

This sequence joins TRBV10-3 and TRBJ2-2, with 10 positions matching TRBD2. After removal of 10 bases from V and 7 bases from J, the junction contained 12 bases not matched to a gene. Germline CDR1 and CDR2: ENHRY and SYGVKD. This CDR3 is 15 amino acids long. CDR3 coding DNA: TGTGCCACCGTTACTACTAGCGGGATAAACGGGGAGCTGTTTTTT. It codes for CATVTTSGINGELFF.

Note on this clone: Within the sample, other DNA sequences also encode this same CDR3. The gene calls are TRBV19 and TRBJ1-5; 10 bases agree with TRBD1. V gave up 2 bases and J gave up 0 bases; unmatched junction bases: 4. The CDR3 runs 17 residues. CDR1 and CDR2 from the germline V gene are LNHDA and SQIVND (reference sequence). CDR3 loop: CASSIRDRGYSNQPQHF. For the CDR3, the DNA is TGTGCCAGTAGTATACGGGACAGGGGATATAGCAATCAGCCCCAGCATTTT. The full variable domain, completed using reference TRBV19 and TRBJ1-5, is DGGITQSPKYLFRKEGQNVTLSCEQNLNHDAMYWYRQDPGQGLRLIYYSQIVNDFQKGDIAEGYSVSREKKESFPLTVTSAQKNPTAFYLCASSIRDRGYSNQPQHFGDGTRLSIL.

This clone showed up just a few times. The V and J genes are TRBV28 and TRBJ2-4; no firm D call. The germline gives CDR1 MDHEN, CDR2 SYDVKM. This CDR3 is built from 15 residues. V was trimmed by 2 bases and J by 0 bases, leaving 8 bases between them. The DNA for the CDR3 is TGTGCCAGCAGTTTAGCTGGAGTAGCCAAAAACATTCAGTACTTC. This gives the protein CASSLAGVAKNIQYF.

This clone was detected only once. The chain couples TRBV7-2 to TRBJ2-5; 13 bases line up with TRBD2. This CDR3 comprises 19 residues. J was trimmed by 2 bases and V by 0 bases; bases with no gene match: 9. The germline CDR1 and CDR2 sequences are SGHTA and FQGNSA. CDR3 DNA: TGTGCCAGCAGCTTAGCCCTTGGGACTAGCGGGACCAATCAAGAGACCCAGTACTTC. Its translation is CASSLALGTSGTNQETQYF.

In its sample, this clone was seen a few times. This sequence joins TRBV7-9 and TRBJ1-2, with 9 positions matching TRBD1. CDR1 is SEHNR, CDR2 FQNEAQ, per germline (reference sequence). With 9 bases clipped from V and 4 bases from J, the junction kept 12 bases outside the gene matches. This CDR3 has 15 residues. In DNA, the CDR3 is TGTGCCAGTTCTCCAACCGGGACAGGGATCTATGGCTACACCTTC. As protein: CASSPTGTGIYGYTF. The entire variable domain, with the rest obtained from reference TRBV7-9 and TRBJ1-2, is as follows: DTGVSQNPRHKITKRGQNVTFRCDPISEHNRLYWYRQTLGQGPEFLTYFQNEAQLEKSRLLSDRFSAERPKGSFSTLEIQRTEQGDSAMYLCASSPTGTGIYGYTFGSGTRLTVV.

The chain links TRBV6-5 to TRBJ2-1; D unresolved. Trimming removed 0 bases from V and 8 bases from J, with 5 bases in between. The CDR3 length is 12 residues. Per germline, CDR1 MNHEY and CDR2 SVGAGI. The DNA of the CDR3 is TGTGCCAGCAGTTACTCATCCGATGAGCAGTTCTTC. Protein sequence: CASSYSSDEQFF.

The V gene is TRBV2, the J gene TRBJ1-1; possible D gene TRBD1, 5 bases. With 1 base removed from V and 3 bases from J, the gap between germline ends came to 12 bases. The CDR3 spans 15 residues. CDR1 and CDR2 from the germline V gene are SNHLY and FYNNEI. In nucleotides, the CDR3 is TGTGCCAGCAGTGAAGTGGGGCATCCCTACACTGAAGCTTTCTTT. Translation: CASSEVGHPYTEAFF.